This T cell receptor (beta chain) derives from a study of T cell responses to AZD1222 COVID-19 vaccine. Study-level findings and limits: In a largely white British group with more females than males, clonal diversity was possibly underestimated.

Trimming took 4 bases from V and 5 from J; bases not matched to a gene: 7. This CDR3 comprises 14 residues. CDR1 and CDR2 from the germline V gene are MDHEN and SYDVKM. Measured with immunoSEQ multiplex PCR; TCRdb has only the in-frame clones, and not every one. Seen here are 130,000 to 150,000 clones, about 92% observed once, and the top ten hold around 12%. A remark on this clone: Antigen specificity is unknown.

The V and J genes are TRBV28 and TRBJ2-7; 8 positions agree with TRBD1. This clonotype originated in an adult who had recovered from COVID-19. Sample: peripheral blood, taken after recovery from COVID-19. CDR3 protein: CASSSPTGVHEQYF. CDR3 nucleotides: TGTGCCAGCAGTTCCCCGACAGGGGTCCACGAGCAGTACTTC.